A single sample gave rise to the 27 T cell receptor beta chains below, sequenced in a study of blood T cell repertoires in COVID-19. The assay was immunoSEQ multiplex PCR, and TCRdb's table has in-frame clones only and misses some. The sample contains fewer than 350,000 clones, around 91% of which appear only once. Input material: PBMCs or T cells enriched from blood (not recorded which). The receptors originated from a woman aged 18-29 years with acute COVID-19.

The chain carries TRBV2 and TRBJ2-1; D ambiguous. The length of the CDR3 is 13 residues. Trimming stripped 2 bases from V and 10 bases from J, with 12 bases between. Germline CDR1 SNHLY, CDR2 FYNNEI. CDR3 coding DNA: TGTGCCAGCAGTGAACCTGCCGGGTACGAGCAGTTCTTC. Protein sequence: CASSEPAGYEQFF.

The genes are TRBV5-4 and TRBJ1-6; D is ambiguous. The CDR3 contains 14 residues. Trimming pared 4 bases from V and 5 bases from J, leaving 10 bases between. CDR1 and CDR2 (germline): SGHNT, YYREEE (reference sequence). The DNA for the CDR3 is TGTGCCAGCAGCCCGAGAACTAATAATTCACCCCTCCACTTT. This sequence encodes CASSPRTNNSPLHF. The whole variable domain, filled in from reference TRBV5-4 and TRBJ1-6, reads ETGVTQSPTHLIKTRGQQVTLRCSSQSGHNTVSWYQQALGQGPQFIFQYYREEENGRGNFPPRFSGLQFPNYSSELNVNALELDDSALYLCASSPRTNNSPLHFGNGTRLTVT.

The chain couples TRBV25-1 to TRBJ1-1; 7 positions match TRBD1. The germline V gene has CDR1 MGHDK and CDR2 SYGVNS. This CDR3 has 14 amino acids. J gave up 2 bases and V 5 bases, and 5 bases lay outside the gene matches. Written as DNA, the CDR3 is TGTGCCAGCAGTATTGGGACAGTTAACACTGAAGCTTTCTTT. It encodes CASSIGTVNTEAFF.

This chain connects TRBV27 to TRBJ2-4; a possible D gene is TRBD1 (7 bases). Germline loops: CDR1 MNHEY, CDR2 SMNVEV (reference sequence). V was clipped by 1 base and J by 4 bases, with 11 bases between them. This CDR3 contains 15 residues. DNA of the CDR3: TGTGCCAGCAGTTTATGGGGGGACAGTAAAAACATTCAGTACTTC. Its protein product is CASSLWGDSKNIQYF.

V is TRBV5-1 and J is TRBJ1-4, with 9 bases that match TRBD1. The trim removed 2 bases at V and 8 bases at J, leaving 7 bases unmatched. From germline, CDR1 is SGHRS and CDR2 YFSETQ. There are 15 residues in the CDR3. CDR3 sequence reads: CASSLRGQGGEKLFF. Here the CDR3 DNA reads TGCGCCAGCAGCTTACGGGGACAGGGTGGAGAAAAACTGTTTTTT.

This clone showed up just once. The chain uses TRBV4-1 and TRBJ2-1, with a tentative D call TRBD2 (6 bases). V shed 1 base and J shed 3 bases, with 7 bases lying between them. Germline CDR1 and CDR2: MGHRA and YSYEKL. The CDR3 spans 14 residues. The CDR3 nucleotides are TGCGCCAGCAGCCAAGGGACTAACTACAATGAGCAGTTCTTC. This translates into CASSQGTNYNEQFF.

The chain is built from TRBV7-2 and TRBJ1-2, with D unclear. Germline V CDR1 and CDR2: SGHTA, FQGNSA. Trimming cost V 2 bases and J 4 bases, with 8 bases left between them. The CDR3 runs to 13 residues. For the CDR3, the DNA is TGTGCCAGCAGCTTATTCAACGGCTATGGCTACACCTTC. Translation: CASSLFNGYGYTF.

There are a few counts of this clone. This sequence joins TRBV5-1 and TRBJ1-1, with D possibly being TRBD1 (5 bases). The CDR3 length is 15 residues. Germline assignment: CDR1 SGHRS and CDR2 YFSETQ. The germline V and J ends were trimmed by 0 bases and 2 bases, with 11 bases remaining between them. In DNA, the CDR3 is TGCGCCAGCAGCTTGGGTCAGGGTCTCAACACTGAAGCTTTCTTT. Its translation is CASSLGQGLNTEAFF.

V gene TRBV7-9 combines with J gene TRBJ1-4; D may be TRBD1 (6 bases). CDR1 is SEHNR and CDR2 is FQNEAQ in the germline V gene (reference sequence). This CDR3 comprises 15 residues. The V and J ends lost 4 bases and 8 bases respectively, with 17 bases between them. This CDR3 reads CASSSTDRSREKLFF. As DNA, the CDR3 is TGTGCCAGCAGCTCTACAGACAGGTCACGGGAAAAACTGTTTTTT.

The V and J genes are TRBV7-2 and TRBJ2-3; D is undetermined. The length of the CDR3 is 13 residues. Germline V gives CDR1 SGHTA, CDR2 FQGNSA. Trimming cost V 2 bases and J 6 bases, with 9 bases left between them. The CDR3 DNA reads TGTGCCAGCAGCTTACACTCGAGGGATACGCAGTATTTT. Translated, it gives CASSLHSRDTQYF.

The CDR3 DNA sequence: TGTGCCAGCCAGGTGGGGGGACCCTCCGAGCAGTACTTC. Its protein is CASQVGGPSEQYF. The chain joins TRBV28 to TRBJ2-7, with D possibly TRBD2 on 6 matching bases. This CDR3 is built from 13 residues. V lost 8 bases to trimming and J lost 6 bases, with 17 bases between them. Germline CDR1 is MDHEN and CDR2 is SYDVKM.

The genes are TRBV9 and TRBJ2-7; no reliable D call. This CDR3 is 15 amino acids long. Germline CDR1 SGDLS, CDR2 YYNGEE. V gave up 0 bases and J gave up 5 bases, with 15 bases separating them. CDR3 sequence (DNA): TGTGCCAGCAGCGTAGGTCGCGGCCCGGTCCACGAGCAGTACTTC. Translated: CASSVGRGPVHEQYF.

The CDR3 DNA is TGCGCCAGCAGTGAGCTCCCCACAGGCCCCATTTCGTACTTC. It encodes CASSELPTGPISYF. The chain couples TRBV10-1 to TRBJ2-7; tentatively, D is TRBD1 (5 bases). Germline V gives CDR1 WNHNN, CDR2 SYGVQD (reference sequence). The V end was cut by 2 bases, the J end by 12 bases, with 20 bases between. This CDR3 is built from 14 residues.

This clone was recorded only once. The chain has TRBV3-1 (or the pseudogene TRBV3-2) and TRBJ1-2; 11 bases match TRBD1. The CDR3 is made up of 15 amino acids. Germline V CDR1 and CDR2: LGHDT, YNNKEL (reference sequence). Trimming removed 4 bases from V and 4 bases from J; junction bases left unmatched: 5. Here the CDR3 reads CASSPGQGAFYGYTF. CDR3 DNA sequence: TGTGCCAGCAGCCCAGGACAGGGGGCCTTCTATGGCTACACCTTC.

The chain joins TRBV7-7 to TRBJ2-1, with 9 positions matching TRBD1. Germline V gives CDR1 SSHAT, CDR2 FNYEAQ (reference sequence). The V and J ends lost 5 bases and 7 bases, in that order; junction bases with no gene match: 9. This CDR3 is 15 amino acids long. For the CDR3, the DNA is TGTGCCAGCAGCGTACAGGGGGCGCTTGCGAATGAGCAGTTCTTC. Its translation is CASSVQGALANEQFF.

The chain carries TRBV4-3 and TRBJ1-4; D not certain. The V gene's germline CDR1 is LGHNA and CDR2 YSLEER. The V end was cut by 1 base, the J end by 7 bases, with 19 bases between. The CDR3 is made up of 17 amino acids. The CDR3 sequence is CASSQASVGSLGEKLFF. The CDR3 DNA reads as TGCGCCAGCAGCCAAGCCTCCGTCGGGAGCCTAGGTGAAAAACTGTTTTTT.

The chain employs TRBV7-3 and TRBJ1-1; D not certain. The germline V gene has CDR1 SGHTA and CDR2 FQGTGA. The V gene lost 5 bases and the J gene lost 0 bases, with 7 bases spanning the gap. This CDR3 has 13 amino acids. CDR3 residues: CASSPQMNTEAFF. CDR3 nucleotide sequence: TGTGCCAGCAGCCCCCAAATGAACACTGAAGCTTTCTTT.

This sequence joins TRBV6-4 and TRBJ1-2; D might be TRBD1 (5 bases). V was clipped by 3 bases and J by 7 bases, with 30 bases between them. CDR1 and CDR2 from the germline V gene are MRHNA and SNTAGT. The CDR3 covers 19 residues. The CDR3 loop is CASSEFSLPGVGLSGGYTF. The DNA for the CDR3 is TGTGCCAGCAGTGAATTTTCCCTTCCGGGGGTTGGACTATCAGGTGGCTACACCTTC.

The chain is built from TRBV10-3 and TRBJ2-7, with D hard to call. Trimming took 11 bases from V and 2 from J, leaving 13 bases between them. The length of the CDR3 is 12 residues. Germline CDR1 is ENHRY and CDR2 is SYGVKD. Here the CDR3 reads CAASPGAYEQYF. The CDR3 coding sequence is TGTGCCGCCTCCCCTGGAGCCTACGAGCAGTACTTC.

This sequence joins TRBV11-3 and TRBJ2-7, with TRBD1 matching 8 bases. The V and J ends lost 1 base and 2 bases, in that order; junction bases with no gene match: 10. Looked up from germline, CDR1 is SGHNT and CDR2 is YENEEA. This CDR3 comprises 17 residues. The chain's CDR3 is CASSLGPGGQPPYEQYF. Here the CDR3 DNA reads TGTGCCAGCAGCTTAGGGCCAGGGGGCCAACCTCCCTACGAGCAGTACTTC.

The J gene is TRBJ1-4, the V gene TRBV5-1, with a tentative D call TRBD1 (6 bases). V shed 0 bases and J shed 7 bases, with 10 bases lying between them. The CDR3 length is 14 residues. From germline, CDR1 is SGHRS and CDR2 YFSETQ. The CDR3, as DNA: TGCGCCAGCAGCTTGGACAGGGAAACTGAAAAACTGTTTTTT. Its translation is CASSLDRETEKLFF.

This chain uses TRBV18 with TRBJ2-1; D is perhaps TRBD2 (6 bases). Germline V lookup: CDR1 KGHSH, CDR2 LQKENI. The CDR3 loop spans 15 amino acids. Trimming left V 1 base short and J 0 bases short, with 7 bases between. The CDR3 nucleotides are TGTGCCAGCTCACCACTAGCGGTCTCCTACAATGAGCAGTTCTTC. It codes for CASSPLAVSYNEQFF.

This sequence joins TRBV7-3 and TRBJ1-6; D might be TRBD1 (5 bases). The CDR3 is made up of 13 amino acids. V gave up 4 bases and J gave up 9 bases, with 10 bases separating them. The germline V gene encodes CDR1 SGHTA and CDR2 FQGTGA. CDR3 sequence: CASSWDFTSPLHF. The CDR3 region has the DNA TGTGCCAGCAGCTGGGACTTCACTTCACCCCTCCACTTT.

This chain joins TRBV4-3 and TRBJ2-3; 10 bases match TRBD2. The CDR3 is 16 residues long. The trim removed 0 bases at V and 2 bases at J, leaving 2 bases unmatched. Looked up from germline, CDR1 is LGHNA and CDR2 is YSLEER. The CDR3: CASSQDLAGATDTQYF. The CDR3 nucleotides are TGCGCCAGCAGCCAAGATCTAGCGGGGGCCACAGATACGCAGTATTTT.

The chain joins TRBV30 to TRBJ2-1; 11 positions match TRBD2. The CDR3 spans 15 residues. Trimming cost V 5 bases and J 4 bases; bases outside gene matches: 7. Germline V gene sequence: CDR1 GTSNPN, CDR2 SVGIG (reference sequence). The CDR3 DNA sequence: TGTGCCTGGGCCCCGGCTAGCGGGAGGTACAATGAGCAGTTCTTC. It specifies CAWAPASGRYNEQFF.

The chain carries TRBV5-1 and TRBJ2-3; D may be TRBD1 (6 bases). V was clipped by 1 base and J by 2 bases, with 8 bases between them. Germline-derived CDR1 and CDR2 are SGHRS and YFSETQ. CDR3 size: 14 residues. The CDR3 DNA is TGCGCCAGCAGCTTGACAGGGTACACAGATACGCAGTATTTT. It specifies CASSLTGYTDTQYF. Full variable domain (outside the CDR3, taken from reference TRBV5-1 and TRBJ2-3): KAGVTQTPRYLIKTRGQQVTLSCSPISGHRSVSWYQQTPGQGLQFLFEYFSETQRNKGNFPGRFSGRQFSNSRSEMNVSTLELGDSALYLCASSLTGYTDTQYFGPGTRLTVL.

This rearrangement joins TRBV6-2 or TRBV6-3 to TRBJ2-3, with 12 positions matching TRBD2. V lost 4 bases, J lost 4 bases, and 6 bases stayed unmatched. This CDR3 region has 16 residues. Germline lookup yields CDR1 MNHEY and CDR2 SVGEGT. The CDR3 sequence: CASSSTSGREADTQYF. CDR3 DNA sequence: TGTGCCAGCAGTTCGACTAGCGGGAGAGAGGCAGATACGCAGTATTTT.